What follows are 21 T cell receptor beta chains derived from one specimen sequenced in a study of blood T cell repertoires in COVID-19. The data were produced by immunoSEQ multiplex PCR, yet TCRdb's version contains in-frame clones alone and is incomplete. The sample consists of 95,000 to 100,000 clones, roughly nine tenths of them appearing once. Input material: peripheral blood. All receptors derive from a middle-aged man with acute or convalescent COVID-19.

A single count supports this clone. The genes are TRBV4-3 and TRBJ2-3; TRBD2 aligns across 9 bases. Germline assignment: CDR1 LGHNA and CDR2 YSLEER. Germline trimming cut 0 bases from V and 1 base from J; bases unmatched to any gene: 5. The CDR3 length is 17 residues. CDR3 DNA sequence: TGCGCCAGCAGCCAAGAAGGGGCTAGCGGGGGCACAGATACGCAGTATTTT. Amino acid sequence: CASSQEGASGGTDTQYF.

V is TRBV11-3 and J is TRBJ2-4; 8 nucleotides line up with TRBD1. V shed 8 bases, J shed 3 bases, and the junction held 6 bases outside the gene matches. The V gene's germline CDR1 is SGHNT and CDR2 YENEEA. The CDR3 loop spans 14 amino acids. CDR3 region: CASSGGSLKNIQYF. The CDR3, as DNA: TGTGCCAGCTCAGGGGGCTCCCTCAAAAACATTCAGTACTTC.

V gene TRBV3-1 (or the pseudogene TRBV3-2) combines with J gene TRBJ2-2, with 11 bases lining up with TRBD1. V was clipped by 4 bases and J by 7 bases; unmatched bases: 11. The CDR3 contains 17 residues. The germline V gene has CDR1 LGHDT and CDR2 YNNKEL (reference sequence). DNA for the CDR3: TGTGCCAGCAGCCCCGCCCCCGGGACAGGGGGACACGGGGAGCTGTTTTTT. Translated: CASSPAPGTGGHGELFF.

The chain employs TRBV10-2 and TRBJ1-1; 8 nucleotides line up with TRBD1. This CDR3 is built from 13 residues. The V gene end was trimmed by 8 bases and the J gene end by 1 base; junction bases not matched to a gene: 3. The germline V gene has CDR1 WSHSY and CDR2 SAAADI. The DNA of the CDR3 is TGCGCCAGCGAAGGACAGGGGAACACTGAAGCTTTCTTT. Residues: CASEGQGNTEAFF.

CDR3 loop: CASATGQYTGELFF. CDR3 DNA sequence: TGTGCCAGCGCCACGGGACAGTACACCGGGGAGCTGTTTTTT. V and J are TRBV28 and TRBJ2-2; 7 bases fit TRBD1. The CDR3 totals 14 residues. V shed 8 bases, J shed 3 bases, and the junction held 6 bases outside the gene matches. Germline assignment: CDR1 MDHEN and CDR2 SYDVKM.

V and J are TRBV3-1 (or the pseudogene TRBV3-2) and TRBJ2-7, with 14 bases fitting TRBD2. J lost 2 bases, V lost 4 bases, and 1 base had no gene match. The CDR3 loop spans 15 amino acids. Germline CDR1 is LGHDT and CDR2 is YNNKEL (reference sequence). The CDR3 DNA reads TGTGCCAGCAGCCCGGGACTAGCGGGGGCCTACGAGCAGTACTTC. Translation: CASSPGLAGAYEQYF.

The table lists this clone with a few counts. The J gene is TRBJ2-1, the V gene TRBV19, with D uncertain. CDR1 LNHDA and CDR2 SQIVND come from the germline V gene (reference sequence). V lost 5 bases and J 10 bases, leaving 9 bases between the germline ends. The CDR3 sequence is 11 residues long. CDR3: CASSRGIEQFF. In DNA form, the CDR3 reads TGTGCCAGTAGTCGAGGAATCGAGCAGTTCTTC. Using reference TRBV19 and TRBJ2-1 for the parts outside the CDR3, the full variable domain is DGGITQSPKYLFRKEGQNVTLSCEQNLNHDAMYWYRQDPGQGLRLIYYSQIVNDFQKGDIAEGYSVSREKKESFPLTVTSAQKNPTAFYLCASSRGIEQFFGPGTRLTVL.

This clone was detected only once. This chain connects TRBV29-1 to TRBJ1-2; D gene unclear. Germline V gene lookup returns CDR1 SQVTM and CDR2 ANQGSEA. This CDR3 has 14 residues. Trimming stripped 3 bases from V and 5 bases from J, with 16 bases between. In nucleotides, the CDR3 is TGCAGCGTTGATGGTTGGCCCGCGGGGTATGGCTACACCTTC. This sequence encodes CSVDGWPAGYGYTF.

J is TRBJ1-3 and V is TRBV25-1; D call uncertain. Germline V gives CDR1 MGHDK, CDR2 SYGVNS. V lost 7 bases and J 0 bases, leaving 7 bases between the germline ends. CDR3 length: 13 amino acids. This CDR3 is CASIPHSGNTIYF. The DNA of the CDR3 is TGTGCCAGCATTCCCCACTCTGGAAACACCATATATTTT. Together with reference TRBV25-1 and TRBJ1-3, the CDR3 gives the full variable domain: EADIYQTPRYLVIGTGKKITLECSQTMGHDKMYWYQQDPGMELHLIHYSYGVNSTEKGDLSSESTVSRIRTEHFPLTLESARPSHTSQYLCASIPHSGNTIYFGEGSWLTVV.

V gene TRBV2 combines with J gene TRBJ2-2, with D possibly TRBD1 on 5 matching bases. This CDR3 spans 15 amino acids. Germline V gene sequence: CDR1 SNHLY, CDR2 FYNNEI. V shed 2 bases and J shed 5 bases, with 12 bases lying between them. The CDR3 region has the DNA TGTGCCAGCAGTGAAAATGGGGCCCGGACCGGGGAGCTGTTTTTT. Translated, it gives CASSENGARTGELFF.

CDR3 nucleotides: TGCAGCGTCGAGGGGGCGAGGGTCGACGAGCAGTACTTC. It codes for CSVEGARVDEQYF. The chain uses TRBV29-1 and TRBJ2-7; TRBD1 agrees at 7 bases. The CDR3 runs to 13 residues. Per the germline V gene, CDR1 is SQVTM and CDR2 is ANQGSEA. Trimming cost V 6 bases and J 5 bases; bases outside gene matches: 10.

This clone was observed a single time. The chain carries TRBV5-6 and TRBJ1-2; D uncertain. V lost 4 bases, J lost 2 bases, and 18 bases lay in between. Per the germline V gene, CDR1 is SGHDT and CDR2 is YYEEEE. This CDR3 spans 16 amino acids. The CDR3: CASSQYRQYRNYGYTF. The CDR3 DNA sequence: TGTGCCAGCAGCCAGTATCGACAATACCGAAACTATGGCTACACCTTC.

This clone showed up just once. The chain couples TRBV7-8 to TRBJ2-5; D gene ambiguous. The DNA end lines up better with TRBJ2-7; the J call may be wrong. This CDR3 has 13 residues. Germline CDR1 reads SGHVS; CDR2 reads FQNEAQ. This chain's CDR3 is CASSLTRDYEQYF. The CDR3 region has the DNA TGTGCCAGCAGCTTAACAAGGGACTACGAGCAGTACTTC.

The rearrangement links TRBV6-4 to TRBJ1-2; D unclear. The CDR3 runs to 14 residues. Germline CDR1 reads MRHNA; CDR2 reads SNTAGT. V lost 0 bases and J 9 bases, leaving 14 bases between the germline ends. This CDR3 is CASSDSAILNRYTF. The CDR3 DNA sequence: TGTGCCAGCAGTGACTCAGCGATACTCAACCGCTACACCTTC.

This clone appeared a few times. J is TRBJ2-2 and V is TRBV6-5; D unclear. The germline CDR1 and CDR2 sequences are MNHEY and SVGAGI. V was shortened by 7 bases and J by 5 bases, with 17 bases between the two germline ends. The CDR3 is made up of 15 amino acids. CDR3 sequence (DNA): TGTGCCAGCATTTCCTCTTGGGCTTGGACCGGGGAGCTGTTTTTT. Its translation is CASISSWAWTGELFF.

V usage is TRBV2 and J usage is TRBJ2-1; 8 bases match TRBD1. This CDR3 is built from 16 residues. After removal of 7 bases from V and 8 bases from J, the junction contained 16 bases not matched to a gene. The germline V gene encodes CDR1 SNHLY and CDR2 FYNNEI. CDR3 sequence (DNA): TGTGCCAGCAACTCTGGTATGGGACAGGCAATGTATGAGCAGTTCTTC. It encodes CASNSGMGQAMYEQFF.

The V call is TRBV28, the J call TRBJ1-1; D gene ambiguous. Trimming shortened V by 1 base and J by 11 bases, and 14 bases separated the two germline ends. Per the germline V gene, CDR1 is MDHEN and CDR2 is SYDVKM. The CDR3 runs to 13 residues. The CDR3 DNA follows: TGTGCCAGCAGTTTATTAAATCCGCCGGTGGCTTTCTTT. This encodes CASSLLNPPVAFF. Based on the CDR3 plus reference TRBV28 and TRBJ1-1, the full variable domain is DVKVTQSSRYLVKRTGEKVFLECVQDMDHENMFWYRQDPGLGLRLIYFSYDVKMKEKGDIPEGYSVSREKKERFSLILESASTNQTSMYLCASSLLNPPVAFFGQGTRLTVV.

V is TRBV5-6 and J is TRBJ1-1; 8 nucleotides align to TRBD1. CDR1 and CDR2 (germline): SGHDT, YYEEEE. The trim removed 5 bases at V and 0 bases at J, leaving 6 bases unmatched. The CDR3 totals 15 residues. The CDR3 protein is CASSFGTGMNTEAFF. The DNA for the CDR3 is TGTGCCAGCAGTTTTGGGACAGGCATGAACACTGAAGCTTTCTTT.

The chain carries TRBV27 and TRBJ1-5, with 10 bases aligning to TRBD1. V gave up 6 bases and J gave up 7 bases; unmatched junction bases: 3. The CDR3 has 13 residues. Germline CDR1 is MNHEY and CDR2 is SMNVEV (reference sequence). The CDR3 sequence is CASRGTGDQPQHF. CDR3 nucleotides: TGTGCCAGCAGGGGGACAGGGGACCAGCCCCAGCATTTT.

The J gene is TRBJ1-5, the V gene TRBV4-2, with no clear D. V was cut by 1 base and J by 4 bases, with 11 bases left in between. The CDR3 consists of 15 residues. Germline values: CDR1 LGHNA, CDR2 YNFKEQ. CDR3 residues: CASSQVGQENQPQHF. Written as DNA, the CDR3 is TGTGCCAGCAGCCAAGTAGGCCAGGAAAATCAGCCCCAGCATTTT.

This clone was found once. The chain combines TRBV5-1 with TRBJ2-7; 7 bases line up with TRBD1. Trimming at V came to 5 bases and at J to 4 bases, leaving 12 bases not matched to a gene. The CDR3 has 15 amino acids. Germline lookup yields CDR1 SGHRS and CDR2 YFSETQ. CDR3 sequence reads: CASSPGTAGAYEQYF. CDR3 nucleotide sequence: TGCGCCAGCAGTCCCGGGACAGCTGGGGCATACGAGCAGTACTTC.